These 11 T cell receptor beta chains came from one sample sequenced in a study of cytomegalovirus exposure and HLA in healthy donors. In the PCR, 60 Vbeta and 13 Jbeta primers were used. Generated by immunoSEQ multiplex PCR, the TCRdb table keeps only in-frame clones and is missing some. Of under 140,000 clones listed, over 60% are singletons. The sample comprised PBMCs. These receptors were collected from a man aged 25-45 years in good health and CMV-seropositive.

In this sample, this clone turned up once. Mismatch with germline at one junction end may stem from a read error. J is TRBJ1-4 and V is TRBV7-9; TRBD1 might be the D (6 bases). This CDR3 has 16 residues. CDR1 is SEHNR and CDR2 is FQNEAQ in the germline V gene (reference sequence). The CDR3 sequence: CASSLAGTLKGEKLFF. The CDR3 nucleotides are TGTGCCAGCAGTTTAGCCGGGACACTTAAGGGTGAAAAACTGTTTTTT.

V usage is TRBV7-2 and J usage is TRBJ2-3; 9 positions match TRBD2. The CDR3 is made up of 17 amino acids. Trimming took 5 bases from V and 6 from J; bases not matched to a gene: 15. Germline CDR1 is SGHTA and CDR2 is FQGNSA. The DNA for the CDR3 is TGTGCCAGCAGCCCCCACCGGGGGGCGGGGGGGCGTGATACGCAGTATTTT. Its protein product is CASSPHRGAGGRDTQYF.

J is TRBJ2-3 and V is TRBV4-1; TRBD1 might be the D (6 bases). The germline V gene encodes CDR1 MGHRA and CDR2 YSYEKL. Trimming pared 2 bases from V and 5 bases from J, leaving 8 bases between. The CDR3 runs 13 residues. The CDR3 DNA reads TGCGCCAGCAGCCAACCAGGGGTAGATACGCAGTATTTT. As protein: CASSQPGVDTQYF.

The CDR3 coding sequence is TGTGCCAGCAGTACCTTAGCGGGGGGGGGAGCCAAAAACATTCAGTACTTC. Translated: CASSTLAGGGAKNIQYF. This chain connects TRBV27 to TRBJ2-4; 11 nucleotides match TRBD2. The CDR3 has 17 residues. Losses at the gene ends were 5 bases for V and 0 bases for J; bases not matched to a gene: 6. CDR1 and CDR2 (germline): MNHEY, SMNVEV (reference sequence).

CDR3 nucleotide sequence: TGTGCCAGCAGCCTCACAGATACGCAGTATTTT. Translating gives CASSLTDTQYF. The chain couples TRBV7-9 to TRBJ2-3; D not resolved. Looked up from germline, CDR1 is SEHNR and CDR2 is FQNEAQ (reference sequence). There are 11 residues in the CDR3. V was trimmed by 5 bases and J by 2 bases, leaving 2 bases between them.

The rearrangement joins TRBV28 to TRBJ1-5; D is uncertain. Germline loops: CDR1 MDHEN, CDR2 SYDVKM. This CDR3 is built from 15 residues. V was pared by 4 bases and J by 0 bases, with 10 bases between. The DNA for the CDR3 is TGTGCCAGCAGTTCAATACAGCTTAGCAATCAGCCCCAGCATTTT. The encoded protein is CASSSIQLSNQPQHF.

The chain recombines TRBV7-9 with TRBJ2-7; D is ambiguous. CDR1 and CDR2 (germline): SEHNR, FQNEAQ (reference sequence). The CDR3 is made up of 13 amino acids. Trimming removed 9 bases at V and 0 bases at J, with 12 bases between. CDR3 sequence (DNA): TGTGCCAGTACGCCACCCGGCTCCTACGAGCAGTACTTC. Amino acid sequence: CASTPPGSYEQYF.

This clone has only a few counts. The rearrangement links TRBV9 to TRBJ1-6; no clear D gene. The V end lost 0 bases, the J end lost 5 bases, and 15 bases lay between the germline ends. The CDR3 extends over 17 amino acids. The germline V gene encodes CDR1 SGDLS and CDR2 YYNGEE. In DNA form, the CDR3 reads TGTGCCAGCAGCGTAGATAGGGCCTTGGGAGATAATTCACCCCTCCACTTT. This encodes CASSVDRALGDNSPLHF.

The chain carries TRBV4-3 and TRBJ1-2; possible D gene TRBD1, 5 bases. CDR3 length equals 16 residues. Germline V lookup: CDR1 LGHNA, CDR2 YSLEER. V lost 1 base to trimming and J lost 2 bases, with 14 bases between them. CDR3 amino acids: CASSQVNVQGNYGYTF. CDR3 DNA: TGCGCCAGCAGCCAAGTCAACGTGCAGGGAAACTATGGCTACACCTTC.

Only one count was recorded for this clone. The V and J genes are TRBV7-8 and TRBJ2-7, with no clear D. Germline CDR1 SGHVS, CDR2 FQNEAQ. This CDR3 has 15 residues. The ends were cut back, 0 bases at V and 4 bases at J, with 13 bases in the middle. CDR3 residues: CASSLAAGPNYEQYF. Written as DNA, the CDR3 is TGTGCCAGCAGCTTAGCGGCAGGCCCGAATTACGAGCAGTACTTC.

The chain employs TRBV7-3 and TRBJ1-2; 7 positions match TRBD1. The CDR3 length is 14 residues. Trimming cost V 5 bases and J 7 bases; bases outside gene matches: 10. CDR1 and CDR2 (germline): SGHTA, FQGTGA. CDR3 nucleotide sequence: TGTGCCAGCAGCGCCCAACCGAACAGGGGTGGCTACACCTTC. Protein sequence: CASSAQPNRGGYTF. The full variable domain, completed using reference TRBV7-3 and TRBJ1-2, is GAGVSQTPSNKVTEKGKYVELRCDPISGHTALYWYRQSLGQGPEFLIYFQGTGAADDSGLPNDRFFAVRPEGSVSTLKIQRTERGDSAVYLCASSAQPNRGGYTFGSGTRLTVV.